These 21 T cell receptor beta chains were all obtained from the same sample, sequenced in a study of identical twins. TCRdb processed the 5' RACE reads anew with MiXCR; each CDR3 protein has one entry. Here the sample spans some 230,000 distinct CDR3 sequences, over 5.5% being singletons. These data were likewise used in another study, on T cells expressing NK-cell markers.

The source material was CD8+ T cells sorted from blood. These receptor sequences come from a woman in her late teens or twenties in good health.

This clonotype was counted between two and nine times. This chain links TRBV2 with TRBJ2-7, with D unclear. Germline CDR1 SNHLY, CDR2 FYNNEI. The CDR3 has 13 amino acids. Trimming took 0 bases from V and 7 from J, leaving 10 bases between them. The CDR3 nucleotides read TGTGCCAGCAGTGAAGCTGGCGAGAGAGAGCAGTACTTC. Protein: CASSEAGEREQYF.

This clonotype was counted only a few times. The chain recombines TRBV27 with TRBJ2-7, with 7 bases aligning to TRBD1. The CDR3 has 16 amino acids. Germline CDR1 reads MNHEY; CDR2 reads SMNVEV (reference sequence). V shed 3 bases and J 0 bases; nucleotides not matched to a gene: 8. The CDR3 protein is CASSLSTGTVSYEQYF. In DNA, the CDR3 is TGTGCCAGCAGTTTGTCGACAGGGACCGTCTCCTACGAGCAGTACTTC.

Only a few counts were recorded for this clonotype. V gene TRBV10-3 combines with J gene TRBJ2-1; D tentatively reads TRBD1 or TRBD2 (5 bases each). CDR3 length: 12 residues. Deletions cut 10 bases from V and 8 bases from J, with 15 bases between. Germline V gives CDR1 ENHRY, CDR2 SYGVKD. The DNA of the CDR3 is TGTGCCACCGAGGGACCTGGGTATGAGCAGTTCTTC. Its translation: CATEGPGYEQFF.

The gene calls are TRBV5-1 and TRBJ2-2; D remains ambiguous. The CDR3 length is 14 residues. Germline V gene sequence: CDR1 SGHRS, CDR2 YFSETQ. Trimming took off 1 base at V and 4 bases at J, with 8 bases between the two ends. CDR3 nucleotide sequence: TGCGCCAGCAGCTTGCAGGACGGCACCGGGGAGCTGTTTTTT. Translated, it gives CASSLQDGTGELFF.

This clonotype was seen at least ten times. CDR3 residues: CASSFGGASTNEQFF. DNA for the CDR3: TGTGCCAGCAGTTTTGGTGGCGCGAGTACCAATGAGCAGTTCTTC. The rearrangement uses TRBV12-3 or TRBV12-4 and TRBJ2-1; D unresolved. CDR3 size: 15 residues. The germline V and J ends were trimmed by 3 bases and 6 bases, with 15 bases remaining between them.

This clonotype was observed many times. The chain combines TRBV20-1 with TRBJ1-3; 7 nucleotides agree with TRBD1. Trimming at V came to 0 bases and at J to 0 bases, leaving 5 bases not matched to a gene. Germline CDR1 is DFQATT and CDR2 is SNEGSKA (reference sequence). This CDR3 is 16 amino acids long. CDR3 region: CSARDRTGLSGNTIYF. The CDR3 nucleotides are TGCAGTGCTAGAGATAGGACAGGCCTCTCTGGAAACACCATATATTTT.

The chain employs TRBV12-3 or TRBV12-4 and TRBJ2-2; 9 bases fit TRBD1. The junction had 12 bases not matched to a gene; V was cut back by 6 bases and J by 7 bases. The length of the CDR3 is 16 residues. CDR3 sequence reads: CASRRTGAKGIGELFF. CDR3 nucleotide sequence: TGTGCCAGCAGGAGGACAGGGGCGAAAGGGATCGGGGAGCTGTTTTTT.

The genes are TRBV19 and TRBJ1-1; D unresolved. V gave up 1 base and J gave up 3 bases, with 6 bases separating them. Germline assignment: CDR1 LNHDA and CDR2 SQIVND (reference sequence). This CDR3 is 13 amino acids long. CDR3 region: CASSIVGDTEAFF. Written as DNA, the CDR3 is TGTGCCAGTAGTATAGTCGGAGACACTGAAGCTTTCTTT.

On this clonotype: One base away lies a much larger clone, so this may be a sequencing read error. The chain combines TRBV3-1 with TRBJ2-1, with D tentatively TRBD1 or TRBD2 (5 bases each). The V gene's germline CDR1 is LGHDT and CDR2 YNNKEL (reference sequence). Trimming took off 3 bases at V and 2 bases at J, with 14 bases between the two ends. The CDR3 extends over 16 amino acids. The CDR3 sequence: CASSHPPGRPYNEQFF. CDR3 coding DNA: TGTGCCAGCAGCCACCCCCCGGGACGGCCCTACAATGAGCAGTTCTTC.

This clonotype occurred a few times. This rearrangement joins TRBV6-1 to TRBJ2-7, with 10 nucleotides matching TRBD1. This CDR3 has 15 amino acids. Germline-derived CDR1 and CDR2 are MNHNS and SASEGT. Trimming took 7 bases from V and 4 from J; bases not matched to a gene: 10. CDR3 region: CASTRGDRGSYEQYF. CDR3 sequence (DNA): TGTGCCAGCACCCGGGGGGACAGGGGATCGTACGAGCAGTACTTC.

This clonotype was found a few times. The chain is built from TRBV10-2 and TRBJ2-3; D is perhaps TRBD2 (6 bases). CDR3 length: 16 amino acids. V shed 6 bases and J shed 1 base, with 17 bases lying between them. Per the germline V gene, CDR1 is WSHSY and CDR2 is SAAADI. The CDR3, as DNA: TGCGCCAGCAGGCGGGTAGGGTCTAGCGGCACAGATACGCAGTATTTT. Translation: CASRRVGSSGTDTQYF.

This clonotype occurred many times. The CDR3 DNA is TGTGCCAGCAACGGTGCCTCGGCTCTGCAGTACTTC. Translating gives CASNGASALQYF. This rearrangement joins TRBV12-3 or TRBV12-4 to TRBJ2-7; no clear D gene. V shed 7 bases and J shed 9 bases, with 16 bases lying between them. This CDR3 contains 12 residues.

This clonotype turned up a few times. The gene calls are TRBV6-1 and TRBJ1-6; no clear D gene. Deletions cut 4 bases from V and 9 bases from J, with 13 bases between. CDR1 is MNHNS and CDR2 is SASEGT in the germline V gene. CDR3 length: 14 amino acids. Written as DNA, the CDR3 is TGTGCCAGCAGTGGGACCCCCGGTGCTTCACCCCTCCACTTT. Translating gives CASSGTPGASPLHF.

In its sample, this clonotype was seen a few times. J is TRBJ1-1 and V is TRBV5-1; D might be TRBD1 (6 bases). CDR3 size: 11 residues. The V gene lost 5 bases and the J gene lost 6 bases, with 8 bases spanning the gap. Germline values: CDR1 SGHRS, CDR2 YFSETQ. CDR3 coding DNA: TGCGCCAGCAGACAGGGCGCTGAAGCTTTCTTT. The encoded protein is CASRQGAEAFF.

This clonotype was counted a few times. The CDR3 is CSVEREGRGEQFF. The CDR3 bases are TGCAGCGTTGAGCGGGAGGGCCGGGGTGAGCAGTTCTTC. This chain uses TRBV29-1 with TRBJ2-1; 9 bases match TRBD2. Germline V gives CDR1 SQVTM, CDR2 ANQGSEA. CDR3 length: 13 residues. Germline trimming cut 3 bases from V and 9 bases from J; bases unmatched to any gene: 6.

This clonotype appeared many times. The chain combines TRBV12-3 or TRBV12-4 with TRBJ2-3; D not resolved. The CDR3 consists of 15 residues. V lost 4 bases, J lost 1 base, and 12 bases lay in between. The CDR3 DNA follows: TGTGCCAGCAGTTCCAAGACGCGTGGCACAGATACGCAGTATTTT. Encoded protein: CASSSKTRGTDTQYF.

This clonotype has a count of ten or more. The CDR3 coding sequence is TGTGCCAGCAGTTACAGGGAGCAAGAGACCCAGTACTTC. Translating it yields CASSYREQETQYF. The V gene is TRBV7-2, the J gene TRBJ2-5, with D perhaps TRBD1 (6 bases). CDR1 is SGHTA and CDR2 is FQGNSA in the germline V gene. The CDR3 extends over 13 amino acids. V was shortened by 6 bases and J by 2 bases, with 10 bases between the two germline ends.

The chain employs TRBV7-9 and TRBJ1-2; D may be TRBD1 (6 bases). From germline, CDR1 is SEHNR and CDR2 FQNEAQ (reference sequence). The ends were cut back, 2 bases at V and 0 bases at J, with 13 bases in the middle. This CDR3 is built from 16 residues. CDR3 nucleotide sequence: TGTGCCAGCAGCTTACGGACAGCGCTTCCTAACTATGGCTACACCTTC. It specifies CASSLRTALPNYGYTF.

This clonotype was counted only a few times. The chain carries TRBV11-2 and TRBJ2-1; tentatively, D is TRBD1 or TRBD2 (5 bases each). With 3 bases removed from V and 8 bases from J, the gap between germline ends came to 8 bases. CDR1 SGHAT and CDR2 FQNNGV come from the germline V gene. The CDR3 loop spans 12 amino acids. CDR3 protein: CASSLGVYEQFF. DNA of the CDR3: TGTGCCAGCAGCTTGGGGGTCTATGAGCAGTTCTTC.

This clonotype was seen only a few times. V gene TRBV6-2 or TRBV6-3 combines with J gene TRBJ2-7; D remains ambiguous. The CDR3 is 14 amino acids. Per germline, CDR1 MNHEY and CDR2 SVGEGT. V shed 5 bases and J shed 4 bases, with 15 bases lying between them. The CDR3 spells CASSPEGSTYEQYF. CDR3 coding DNA: TGTGCCAGCAGTCCCGAAGGGTCAACTTACGAGCAGTACTTC.

The table lists this clonotype with a few counts. The chain combines TRBV5-1 with TRBJ2-1, with TRBD2 identical over 9 bases. Per germline, CDR1 SGHRS and CDR2 YFSETQ. Trimming at V came to 0 bases and at J to 9 bases, leaving 7 bases not matched to a gene. The CDR3 runs to 15 residues. In nucleotides, the CDR3 is TGCGCCAGCAGCTTGGCGGCTAGCGGGGCCCCTGAGCAGTTCTTC. It encodes CASSLAASGAPEQFF. Full variable domain (missing parts from reference TRBV5-1 and TRBJ2-1): KAGVTQTPRYLIKTRGQQVTLSCSPISGHRSVSWYQQTPGQGLQFLFEYFSETQRNKGNFPGRFSGRQFSNSRSEMNVSTLELGDSALYLCASSLAASGAPEQFFGPGTRLTVL.